This paragraph reports one T cell receptor beta chain. Antigen: not known. This CDR3 has 13 residues. V shed 9 bases and J shed 0 bases, with 11 bases lying between them. Germline V gene sequence: CDR1 LNHDA, CDR2 SQIVND (reference sequence). The PCR ran on 60 Vbeta and 13 Jbeta primers. TCRdb's table, derived via immunoSEQ multiplex PCR, lists solely in-frame clones and lacks some. The table for this sample gives 140,000 or so clones. The data belong to a study of cytomegalovirus exposure and HLA in healthy donors. General study findings and limits: Later on, a genetic analysis was performed. It linked a missense variant in DCLRE1C with V- and J-gene trimming of TCR beta. The study flagged approximately 180 TCR beta chains as cytomegalovirus-associated.

Sequencing used PBMCs. This clonotype originated in a male donor in good health and CMV-seronegative. The chain has TRBV19 and TRBJ1-1; no reliable D call. The DNA for the CDR3 is TGTGCCAGCCGTTACAGCCTGAACACTGAAGCTTTCTTT. It codes for CASRYSLNTEAFF.